Listed below are T cell receptor beta chains from one sample, sequenced in a study of blood T cell repertoires in COVID-19. The data were produced by immunoSEQ multiplex PCR, yet TCRdb's version contains in-frame clones alone and is incomplete. The repertoire holds tens of thousands of clones, with 80% to 90% as singletons. The sample was peripheral blood. The receptors originated from a woman in her fifties or sixties with COVID-19, enrolled during active disease. CDR3s include the opening cysteine and the closing phenylalanine or tryptophan. The order of the fields is CDR3 DNA, CDR3 protein, J gene, clone size, V gene, D gene. The D gene is left open where the match is weak. Some rows mark clone size as missing; the rest say once, few, many or name a class of expanded clone.

TGTGCCAGCAGTGAAGTAGGGGCTCGTCTAGCTTTCTTT	CASSEVGARLAFF	TRBJ1-1	-	TRBV2	-
TGTGCCAGCAGTTACTTGACTAGCGGGAGATTGAATGAGCAGTTCTTC	CASSYLTSGRLNEQFF	TRBJ2-1	-	TRBV6-5	TRBD2
TGTGCCAGCAGCTTGAACAGGGGAGTCAACCAGCCCCAGCATTTT	CASSLNRGVNQPQHF	TRBJ1-5	-	TRBV6-6	TRBD1
TGTGCCAGCAGTGAACGCAGGCCTGGAAGATCCGGAAACACCATATATTTT	CASSERRPGRSGNTIYF	TRBJ1-3	-	TRBV2	-
TGTGCCAGTAGTACCAGCGGGAGGTCGGGAGAGACCCAGTACTTC	CASSTSGRSGETQYF	TRBJ2-5	-	TRBV19	TRBD2
TGTGCCAGCAGCCCTCCGGGACAGGGGAGGAATGAGCAGTTCTTC	CASSPPGQGRNEQFF	TRBJ2-1	-	TRBV28	TRBD1
TGTGCCAGTAGTACGCTTGGGACTAGTAACACCGGGGAGCTGTTTTTT	CASSTLGTSNTGELFF	TRBJ2-2	-	TRBV19	TRBD2
TGTGCCAGCAGGGGAGATAAGAACACTGAAGCTTTCTTT	CASRGDKNTEAFF	TRBJ1-1	-	TRBV3-1/TRBV3-2	-
TGTGCCAGTACCCCACTAGCCTCTCCTCCCAATGAGCAGTTCTTC	CASTPLASPPNEQFF	TRBJ2-1	-	TRBV19	-
TGTGCCAGCAGTGCATCCGGGACAGGGGGTCGCGAGCAGTACTTC	CASSASGTGGREQYF	TRBJ2-7	few	TRBV28	TRBD1
TGCAGTGCTGGTGGAGGTCTTAGAAACACCATATATTTT	CSAGGGLRNTIYF	TRBJ1-3	-	TRBV20-1	-
TGTGCCAGTAGCATCGGGCTGATGGACAGAGGAACTGAAGCTTTCTTT	CASSIGLMDRGTEAFF	TRBJ1-1	-	TRBV19	-
TGTGCCAGTAGTTGGGCAGGGCAAACTGGGGCCAACGTCCTGACTTTC	CASSWAGQTGANVLTF	TRBJ2-6	once	TRBV19	-
TGTGCCAGCAGTATCTCTTACACAGGGAATACTGAAGCTTTCTTT	CASSISYTGNTEAFF	TRBJ1-1	-	TRBV28	-
TGCAGCGTTGTGTGGGCACAGGGGTCCTACGAGCAGTACTTC	CSVVWAQGSYEQYF	TRBJ2-7	-	TRBV29-1	TRBD1
TGTGCCAGTACCCTAAGACTAGCGGGAGTTAGGGAGACCCAGTACTTC	CASTLRLAGVRETQYF	TRBJ2-5	-	TRBV9	TRBD2
TGTGCCAGCAGTTACGGGCTAGCGGGAGGTGACAATGAGCAGTTCTTC	CASSYGLAGGDNEQFF	TRBJ2-1	-	TRBV6-6	TRBD2
TGTGCCAGCAGTTACCCGAACGGGTACAATGAGCAGTTCTTC	CASSYPNGYNEQFF	TRBJ2-1	-	TRBV6-2/TRBV6-3	-
TGTGCCAGCAGCCGAGCCTCCGGGAGGGCACACAATGAGCAGTTCTTC	CASSRASGRAHNEQFF	TRBJ2-1	-	TRBV5-4	TRBD2
TGTGCCAGTAGCCGGACAGGGGACACTGAAGCTTTCTTT	CASSRTGDTEAFF	TRBJ1-1	-	TRBV19	TRBD1
TGTGCCTGGAGCCGTAGGGCAGCGGGAGGCGAAAAACTGTTTTTT	CAWSRRAAGGEKLFF	TRBJ1-4	-	TRBV30	-
TGTGCCGTCCCCCGGATAAGAGGACAGGCGTCTAACTATGGCTACACCTTC	CAVPRIRGQASNYGYTF	TRBJ1-2	once	TRBV10-3	TRBD1
TGTGCCAGAAGCCCAATGGACAGGCGCCAAGAGACCCAGTACTTC	CARSPMDRRQETQYF	TRBJ2-5	-	TRBV5-3	TRBD1
TGTGCCACAGGGCGGGAGACCCAGTACTTC	CATGRETQYF	TRBJ2-5	-	TRBV6-5	-
TGTGCCAGCAGTCCATTGGGGCTTACTAGCGGGGGGGCTTTGGATACGCAGTATTTT	CASSPLGLTSGGALDTQYF	TRBJ2-3	-	TRBV2	TRBD2
TGTGCCAGCATGGGACTAGGGAGCTACTACGAGCAGTACTTC	CASMGLGSYYEQYF	TRBJ2-7	few	TRBV6-6	TRBD2
TGCGCCAGCAGTGATGGTAGCGGGGGTCAAGAGACCCAGTACTTC	CASSDGSGGQETQYF	TRBJ2-5	-	TRBV10-1	TRBD2
TGTGCCAGTTCCAGGAAGACCTACGAGCAGTACTTC	CASSRKTYEQYF	TRBJ2-7	-	TRBV7-8	-